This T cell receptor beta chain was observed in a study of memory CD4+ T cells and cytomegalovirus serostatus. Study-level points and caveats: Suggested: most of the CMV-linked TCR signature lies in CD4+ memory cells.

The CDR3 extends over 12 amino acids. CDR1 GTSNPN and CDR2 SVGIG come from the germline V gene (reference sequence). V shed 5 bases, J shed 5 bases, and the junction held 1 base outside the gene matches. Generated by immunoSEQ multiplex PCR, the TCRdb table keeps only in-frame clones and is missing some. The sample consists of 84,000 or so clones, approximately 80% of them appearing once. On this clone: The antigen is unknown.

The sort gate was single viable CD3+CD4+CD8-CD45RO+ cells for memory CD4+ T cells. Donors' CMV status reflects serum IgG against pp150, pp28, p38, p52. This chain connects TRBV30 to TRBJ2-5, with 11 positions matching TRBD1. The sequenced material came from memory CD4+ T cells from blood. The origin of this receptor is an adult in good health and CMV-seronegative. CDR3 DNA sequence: TGTGCCTGGGGGGACAGGGGGGAGACCCAGTACTTC. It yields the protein CAWGDRGETQYF.